Sequencing of this TCR beta chain was carried out in a study of control samples from healthy donors and cancer patients. This clone was detected once. Sequenced by immunoSEQ multiplex PCR; TCRdb stores in-frame clones only, minus some. The sample has around 80,000 clones, around nine tenths seen once; the top ten hold around 6%. The CDR3 extends over 16 amino acids. V dropped 3 bases and J dropped 1 base, with 15 bases sitting between them. Germline CDR1 and CDR2: SGHAT and FQNNGV. What was sequenced was blood. The TCR sequence derives from a woman aged 45-65 years in good health. The rearrangement links TRBV11-2 to TRBJ1-1; D might be TRBD1 (5 bases). The CDR3: CASSLTGTATNTEAFF. The CDR3 bases are TGTGCCAGCAGCTTGACGGGGACGGCTACGAACACTGAAGCTTTCTTT.